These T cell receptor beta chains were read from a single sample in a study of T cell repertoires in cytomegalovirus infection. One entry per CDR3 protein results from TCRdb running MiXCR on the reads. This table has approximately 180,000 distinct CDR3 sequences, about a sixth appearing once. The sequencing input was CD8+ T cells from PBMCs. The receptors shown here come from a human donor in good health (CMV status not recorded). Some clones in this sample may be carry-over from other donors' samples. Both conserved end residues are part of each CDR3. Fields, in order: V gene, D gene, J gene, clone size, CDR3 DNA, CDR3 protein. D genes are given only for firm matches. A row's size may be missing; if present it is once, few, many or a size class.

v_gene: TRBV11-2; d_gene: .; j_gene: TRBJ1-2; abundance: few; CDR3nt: TGTGCCAGCAGCCGGCGGACAGATTATGGCTACACCTTC; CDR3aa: CASSRRTDYGYTF
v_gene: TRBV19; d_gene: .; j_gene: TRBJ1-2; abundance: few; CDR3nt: TGTGCCAGTAGTATCACATCAGCCTATGGCTACACCTTC; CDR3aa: CASSITSAYGYTF
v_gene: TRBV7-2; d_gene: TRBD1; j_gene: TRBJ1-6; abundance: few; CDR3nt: TGTGCCAGCAGCTTAGTGGTGGGACAGGGACTGAATTCACCCCTCCACTTT; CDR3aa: CASSLVVGQGLNSPLHF
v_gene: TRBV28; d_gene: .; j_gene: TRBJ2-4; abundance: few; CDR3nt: TGTGCCAGCAGTCTAACCCCGACGCGAGAACTGGACATTCAGTACTTC; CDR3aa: CASSLTPTRELDIQYF
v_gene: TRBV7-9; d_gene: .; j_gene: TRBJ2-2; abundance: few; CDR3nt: TGTGCCAGCAGCTCCGACAGTACCGGGGAGCTGTTTTTT; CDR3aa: CASSSDSTGELFF
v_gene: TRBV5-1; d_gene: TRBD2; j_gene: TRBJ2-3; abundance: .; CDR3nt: TGCGCCAGCAGCCTAAGCGGGGGGGCAGGAGATACGCAGTATTTT; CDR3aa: CASSLSGGAGDTQYF
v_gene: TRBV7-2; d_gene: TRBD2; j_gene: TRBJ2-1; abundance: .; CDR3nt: TGTGCCAGCACCTTGGGGCTAGCGGGGGGCCACTTATACAATGAGCAGTTCTTC; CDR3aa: CASTLGLAGGHLYNEQFF
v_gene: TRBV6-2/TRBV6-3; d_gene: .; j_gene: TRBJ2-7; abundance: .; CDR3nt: TGTGCCAGCAGTTACGATGCGACGACGGAGGATCCGACCTCCTACGAGCAGTACTTC; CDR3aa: CASSYDATTEDPTSYEQYF
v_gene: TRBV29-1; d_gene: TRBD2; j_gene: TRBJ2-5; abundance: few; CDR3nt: TGCAGCGTTGAAGGCCTGGGGGGGTTACAAGAGACCCAGTACTTC; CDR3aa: CSVEGLGGLQETQYF
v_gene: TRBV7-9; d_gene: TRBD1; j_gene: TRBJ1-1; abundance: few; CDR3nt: TGTGCCAGCGGCCTTCCGGGACAGGGCGTCACTGAAGCTTTCTTT; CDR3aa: CASGLPGQGVTEAFF
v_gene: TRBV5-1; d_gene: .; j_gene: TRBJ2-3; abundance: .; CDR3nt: TGCGCCAGCAGCTTGGGAACTAGCCCTAGCACAGATACGCAGTATTTT; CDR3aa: CASSLGTSPSTDTQYF
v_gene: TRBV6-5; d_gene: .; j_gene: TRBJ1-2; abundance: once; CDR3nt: TGTGCCAGCAGTTACCCGAGAGGGGGTAGCTATGGCTACACCTTC; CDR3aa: CASSYPRGGSYGYTF
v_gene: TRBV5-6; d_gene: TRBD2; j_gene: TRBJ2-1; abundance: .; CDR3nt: TGTGCCAGCAGCGACAAACTAGCGGTGCCCTACAATGAGCAGTTCTTC; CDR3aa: CASSDKLAVPYNEQFF
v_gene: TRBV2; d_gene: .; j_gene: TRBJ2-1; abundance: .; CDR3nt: TGTGCCAGCAGCGTTATAAATGAGCAGTTCTTC; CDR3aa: CASSVINEQFF
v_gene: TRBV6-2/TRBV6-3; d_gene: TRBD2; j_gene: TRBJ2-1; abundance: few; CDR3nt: TGTGCCAGCAGTTCCTCCTCTAGCGGGGGGGCGGGTGAGCAGTTCTTC; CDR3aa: CASSSSSSGGAGEQFF
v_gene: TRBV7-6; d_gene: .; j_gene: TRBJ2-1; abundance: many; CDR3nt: TGTGCCAGCAGCCTCTCCCGGGGCCCTGGGAACCATTACAATGAGCAGTTCTTC; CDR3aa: CASSLSRGPGNHYNEQFF
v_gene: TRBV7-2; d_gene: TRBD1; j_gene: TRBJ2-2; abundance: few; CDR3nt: TGTGCCAGCAGCCGAACAGGGGGCGCGACCGGGGAGCTGTTTTTT; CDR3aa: CASSRTGGATGELFF
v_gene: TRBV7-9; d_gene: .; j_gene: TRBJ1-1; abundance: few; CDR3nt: TGTGCCAGCAGCTTACAGGGACTAGCTAGAACTGAAGCTTTCTTT; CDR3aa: CASSLQGLARTEAFF
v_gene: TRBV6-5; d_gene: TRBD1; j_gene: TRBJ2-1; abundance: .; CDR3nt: TGTGCCCGCAGTCCCGGGACAGGGGCCTACAGTGAGCAGTTCTTC; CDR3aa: CARSPGTGAYSEQFF
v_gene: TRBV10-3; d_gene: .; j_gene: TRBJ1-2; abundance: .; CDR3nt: TGTGCCATCAGTGAGTCCGACAGGGGCTACACCTTC; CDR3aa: CAISESDRGYTF